One TCR beta chain is described in this entry. Its antigen remains unknown. Grafts had their tissue processed, releasing intraepithelial and lamina propria lymphocytes. Per germline, CDR1 SEHNR and CDR2 FQNEAQ (reference sequence). Unmatched junction bases numbered 7, after V lost 5 bases and J lost 5 bases. CDR3 length: 16 residues. Libraries were prepared by immunoSEQ multiplex PCR; TCRdb keeps only in-frame clonotypes and omits some of them. The sample shows 50,000 to 75,000 clones, about nine tenths of them seen only once. The sample comes from a study of graft-versus-host responses after intestinal transplantation. Across the whole study: Following induction with anti-thymocyte globulin, all recipients were given tacrolimus and steroids for about 3 years. Whole-study findings and limits: Patients with graft-donor T cell macrochimerism had high graft-versus-host to host-versus-graft clonal ratios in allografts. Circulating GvH clone levels at their peak were associated with HvG declines (early post-transplant). Recipient marrow showed GvH clones, some seen first in ileum or blood.

V and J are TRBV7-9 and TRBJ2-1; 12 nucleotides line up with TRBD2. The TCR sequence derives from a human patient who received an intestinal transplant, so some T cells may come from the graft donor. Sequences were derived from ileum tissue, sampled 350 to 400 days after transplant. CDR3 DNA sequence: TGTGCCAGCAGCGTTCTAGCGGGAGGGCAGAACAATGAGCAGTTCTTC. This codes for CASSVLAGGQNNEQFF.